The 25 T cell receptor beta chains listed next were all sequenced from one sample in a study of T cell changes during pregnancy in multiple sclerosis. This table comes from immunoSEQ multiplex PCR, and its TCRdb copy is limited to in-frame clones, with some not included. Of 99,000 or so clones in the sample, 80% to 95% were seen once. The starting material was peripheral blood, obtained after pregnancy. These TCRs come from a female donor with multiple sclerosis, enrolled in a pregnancy study.

This chain uses TRBV5-4 with TRBJ1-4, with TRBD1 as a possible D gene (6 bases). The germline CDR1 and CDR2 sequences are SGHNT and YYREEE (reference sequence). V was trimmed by 4 bases and J by 6 bases, leaving 16 bases between them. The CDR3 runs to 15 residues. CDR3 in DNA: TGTGCCAGCAGCCAGGAGGGGGGGCGTGATGAAAAACTGTTTTTT. Residues: CASSQEGGRDEKLFF.

The chain employs TRBV11-2 and TRBJ2-3; 8 bases are shared with TRBD2. Unmatched junction bases numbered 4, after V lost 4 bases and J lost 4 bases. The CDR3 is made up of 14 amino acids. Germline V gene lookup returns CDR1 SGHAT and CDR2 FQNNGV. CDR3 DNA: TGTGCCAGCAGCTCGGGACTAGTCTCAGATACGCAGTATTTT. Translated, it gives CASSSGLVSDTQYF.

The rearrangement links TRBV2 to TRBJ1-4; D uncertain. CDR3 length: 15 residues. Germline CDR1 is SNHLY and CDR2 is FYNNEI. Trimming shortened V by 7 bases and J by 3 bases, and 15 bases separated the two germline ends. Written as DNA, the CDR3 is TGTGCCAGCACCAGATACGGGGAGTCTAATGAAAAACTGTTTTTT. It is translated as CASTRYGESNEKLFF.

The count of this clone is one. The gene calls are TRBV6-5 and TRBJ2-1, with TRBD2 matching over 14 bases. The CDR3 totals 15 residues. Germline V lookup: CDR1 MNHEY, CDR2 SVGAGI. The V and J ends lost 6 bases and 6 bases, in that order; junction bases with no gene match: 4. CDR3 DNA sequence: TGTGCCAGCAGCAGAGGGACTAGCGGGAGCAATGAGCAGTTCTTC. Protein: CASSRGTSGSNEQFF.

The V and J genes are TRBV5-1 and TRBJ2-1; 7 nucleotides match TRBD2. V shed 4 bases, J shed 4 bases, and the junction held 8 bases outside the gene matches. The germline V gene encodes CDR1 SGHRS and CDR2 YFSETQ. The CDR3 has 15 residues. CDR3 nucleotides: TGCGCCAGCAGCCCCCCGGCTAGCGGTTACAATGAGCAGTTCTTC. Translation: CASSPPASGYNEQFF.

The chain links TRBV15 to TRBJ2-3; TRBD2 agrees at 11 bases. The trim removed 3 bases at V and 0 bases at J, leaving 23 bases unmatched. The CDR3 sequence is 23 residues long. Germline assignment: CDR1 LNHNV and CDR2 YYDKDF (reference sequence). In DNA, the CDR3 is TGTGCCACCAGCAGGACCAGCCCACGATCGTTTAGCGGGAGGGCAACTAGCACAGATACGCAGTATTTT. Translated, it gives CATSRTSPRSFSGRATSTDTQYF.

J is TRBJ2-7 and V is TRBV4-1, with D uncertain. The V gene lost 4 bases and the J gene lost 8 bases, with 15 bases spanning the gap. Germline-derived CDR1 and CDR2 are MGHRA and YSYEKL. CDR3 length: 13 amino acids. The CDR3 DNA follows: TGCGCCAGCAGCCCCGACTTGAAAGGCAAGCAGTACTTC. It specifies CASSPDLKGKQYF.

The chain has TRBV27 and TRBJ1-2; 7 bases fit TRBD1. The germline V gene has CDR1 MNHEY and CDR2 SMNVEV (reference sequence). The CDR3 has 19 residues. J gave up 8 bases and V 0 bases, and 21 bases lay outside the gene matches. CDR3 protein: CASSLSYPQQGNTNWGYTF. The CDR3 nucleotides read TGTGCCAGCAGTTTATCGTATCCCCAACAGGGGAACACTAATTGGGGCTACACCTTC.

The rearrangement links TRBV18 to TRBJ2-3, with TRBD1 identical over 7 bases. V lost 5 bases to trimming and J lost 2 bases; unmatched junction nucleotides: 7. The germline CDR1 and CDR2 sequences are KGHSH and LQKENI. The CDR3 has 15 residues. CDR3 sequence reads: CASSDWTGLTDTQYF. The CDR3 nucleotides are TGTGCCAGCTCAGACTGGACAGGACTCACAGATACGCAGTATTTT.

The V and J genes are TRBV18 and TRBJ2-2; D remains ambiguous. The germline CDR1 and CDR2 sequences are KGHSH and LQKENI. The CDR3 consists of 11 residues. The V and J ends lost 6 bases and 5 bases respectively, with 4 bases between them. DNA for the CDR3: TGTGCCAGCTCGCTAACCGGGGAGCTGTTTTTT. Its protein product is CASSLTGELFF.

CDR3 protein: CASSLDLGAGYSSSYEQYF. For the CDR3, the DNA is TGTGCCAGCAGCTTAGATCTTGGGGCAGGGTACTCGAGCTCCTACGAGCAGTACTTC. This rearrangement joins TRBV11-2 to TRBJ2-7, with a possible D match to TRBD1 (5 bases). From germline, CDR1 is SGHAT and CDR2 FQNNGV. V lost 0 bases and J lost 0, with 21 bases in between. The CDR3 runs to 19 residues.

This chain links TRBV5-1 with TRBJ2-7; 10 positions match TRBD1. The germline CDR1 and CDR2 sequences are SGHRS and YFSETQ. J lost 6 bases, V lost 1 base, and 7 bases had no gene match. CDR3 length: 15 amino acids. CDR3 sequence reads: CASSLPGQGSGEQYF. CDR3 DNA: TGCGCCAGCAGCTTGCCGGGACAGGGGTCGGGCGAGCAGTACTTC. Combining the CDR3 with reference TRBV5-1 and TRBJ2-7 gives the whole variable domain KAGVTQTPRYLIKTRGQQVTLSCSPISGHRSVSWYQQTPGQGLQFLFEYFSETQRNKGNFPGRFSGRQFSNSRSEMNVSTLELGDSALYLCASSLPGQGSGEQYFGPGTRLTVT.

The genes are TRBV4-2 and TRBJ2-1; 12 bases map to TRBD2. The trim removed 7 bases at V and 10 bases at J, leaving 14 bases unmatched. Germline CDR1 is LGHNA and CDR2 is YNFKEQ. The CDR3 spans 16 residues. In DNA, the CDR3 is TGTGCCAGCACCCCAGATTCTAGCGGGAGGGCCAAAGAGCAGTTCTTC. It translates to CASTPDSSGRAKEQFF.

V gene TRBV5-4 combines with J gene TRBJ2-2, with 10 bases lining up with TRBD1. J lost 3 bases, V lost 5 bases, and 4 bases had no gene match. Germline CDR1 and CDR2: SGHNT and YYREEE (reference sequence). This CDR3 is 15 amino acids long. The CDR3 DNA sequence: TGTGCCAGCAGTCGACAGGGGGCACACACCGGGGAGCTGTTTTTT. It specifies CASSRQGAHTGELFF. Combining the CDR3 with reference TRBV5-4 and TRBJ2-2 gives the whole variable domain ETGVTQSPTHLIKTRGQQVTLRCSSQSGHNTVSWYQQALGQGPQFIFQYYREEENGRGNFPPRFSGLQFPNYSSELNVNALELDDSALYLCASSRQGAHTGELFFGEGSRLTVL.

This clone was observed a handful of times. The rearrangement links TRBV10-3 to TRBJ1-3, with D possibly TRBD1 on 6 matching bases. The CDR3 loop spans 14 amino acids. Trimming cost V 3 bases and J 4 bases, with 10 bases left between them. CDR1 ENHRY and CDR2 SYGVKD come from the germline V gene. The CDR3 spells CAISETGTGNTIYF. The CDR3 coding sequence is TGTGCCATCAGTGAAACCGGGACAGGAAACACCATATATTTT.

In its sample, this clone was seen once. The chain is built from TRBV30 and TRBJ2-1; 13 nucleotides align to TRBD2. The CDR3 covers 13 residues. Germline CDR1 and CDR2: GTSNPN and SVGIG (reference sequence). V was pared by 3 bases and J by 9 bases, with 2 bases of the junction left unmatched. This CDR3 is CAWSRLAGGEQFF. The CDR3 nucleotides read TGTGCCTGGAGCCGACTAGCGGGAGGTGAGCAGTTCTTC.

V gene TRBV25-1 combines with J gene TRBJ2-7; D call uncertain. V gave up 5 bases and J gave up 0 bases, with 11 bases separating them. The CDR3 contains 14 residues. Germline V gene sequence: CDR1 MGHDK, CDR2 SYGVNS. CDR3 sequence: CASSNPVYSYEQYF. The CDR3, as DNA: TGTGCCAGCAGTAATCCGGTCTACTCCTACGAGCAGTACTTC.

The chain recombines TRBV9 with TRBJ2-7; the D is unclear. The CDR3 runs to 13 residues. Trimming cost V 3 bases and J 7 bases, with 14 bases left between them. In germline, CDR1 is SGDLS, CDR2 YYNGEE. The DNA for the CDR3 is TGTGCCAGCAGCGCCCTAAGACGAGGAGAGCAGTACTTC. Its protein product is CASSALRRGEQYF.

V usage is TRBV7-6 and J usage is TRBJ1-3; possibly TRBD1 for D (6 bases). The CDR3 covers 15 residues. In germline, CDR1 is SGHVS, CDR2 FNYEAQ. Trimming stripped 5 bases from V and 1 base from J, with 12 bases between. The CDR3 nucleotides read TGTGCCAGCAGCCCGGGACACCAGTCTGGAAACACCATATATTTT. Translated, it gives CASSPGHQSGNTIYF.

The chain is built from TRBV30 and TRBJ1-1; D perhaps matches TRBD1 (5 bases). The CDR3 runs 11 residues. The V gene's germline CDR1 is GTSNPN and CDR2 SVGIG (reference sequence). Trimming removed 1 base from V and 11 bases from J, with 11 bases in between. CDR3 nucleotides: TGTGCCTGGAGTGGAGGCAGGGCCGCTTTCTTT. As protein: CAWSGGRAAFF. Complete variable domain (other parts from reference TRBV30 and TRBJ1-1): SQTIHQWPATLVQPVGSPLSLECTVEGTSNPNLYWYRQAAGRGLQLLFYSVGIGQISSEVPQNLSASRPQDRQFILSSKKLLLSDSGFYLCAWSGGRAAFFGQGTRLTVV.

The J gene is TRBJ2-6, the V gene TRBV28; tentative D call: TRBD1 (5 bases). Trimming shortened V by 1 base and J by 3 bases, and 10 bases separated the two germline ends. CDR1 is MDHEN and CDR2 is SYDVKM in the germline V gene. This CDR3 contains 16 residues. CDR3 sequence: CASSLLSQGGANVLTF. DNA for the CDR3: TGTGCCAGCAGTTTATTGTCCCAGGGTGGGGCCAACGTCCTGACTTTC.

This chain joins TRBV5-6 and TRBJ1-2, with D possibly TRBD1 on 6 matching bases. The germline V and J ends were trimmed by 4 bases and 8 bases, with 21 bases remaining between them. This CDR3 is built from 15 residues. Germline CDR1 is SGHDT and CDR2 is YYEEEE. The CDR3: CASSPRGKGIRGYTF. CDR3 nucleotide sequence: TGTGCCAGCAGCCCCAGGGGTAAGGGTATAAGGGGCTACACCTTC.

The DNA for the CDR3 is TGTGCCAGCAGCTCAGGGGGTGGGTCTAGCAATCAGCCCCAGCATTTT. As protein: CASSSGGGSSNQPQHF. This chain joins TRBV9 and TRBJ1-5; 7 bases line up with TRBD1. The ends lost 4 bases at V and 0 bases at J; junction bases unmatched: 7. Germline V gene lookup returns CDR1 SGDLS and CDR2 YYNGEE. The CDR3 consists of 16 residues. Supplemented by reference TRBV9 and TRBJ1-5, the full variable domain reads DSGVTQTPKHLITATGQRVTLRCSPRSGDLSVYWYQQSLDQGLQFLIQYYNGEERAKGNILERFSAQQFPDLHSELNLSSLELGDSALYFCASSSGGGSSNQPQHFGDGTRLSIL.

Here the CDR3 reads CASSSVGGSYNEQFF. The DNA for the CDR3 is TGTGCCAGCAGCTCAGTGGGAGGGTCCTACAATGAGCAGTTCTTC. The chain combines TRBV7-2 with TRBJ2-1; TRBD2 matches 7 bases. CDR3 length equals 15 residues. Germline loops: CDR1 SGHTA, CDR2 FQGNSA. Trimming removed 4 bases from V and 1 base from J; junction bases left unmatched: 4. The whole variable domain, filled in from reference TRBV7-2 and TRBJ2-1, reads GAGVSQSPSNKVTEKGKDVELRCDPISGHTALYWYRQSLGQGLEFLIYFQGNSAPDKSGLPSDRFSAERTGGSVSTLTIQRTQQEDSAVYLCASSSVGGSYNEQFFGPGTRLTVL.

This chain uses TRBV9 with TRBJ2-3; 12 bases align to TRBD2. The CDR3 is made up of 18 amino acids. Trimming took 2 bases from V and 1 from J; bases not matched to a gene: 8. Germline loops: CDR1 SGDLS, CDR2 YYNGEE. Here the CDR3 reads CASSVHLGLAGRTDTQYF. CDR3 DNA: TGTGCCAGCAGCGTGCATCTAGGACTAGCGGGACGCACAGATACGCAGTATTTT.